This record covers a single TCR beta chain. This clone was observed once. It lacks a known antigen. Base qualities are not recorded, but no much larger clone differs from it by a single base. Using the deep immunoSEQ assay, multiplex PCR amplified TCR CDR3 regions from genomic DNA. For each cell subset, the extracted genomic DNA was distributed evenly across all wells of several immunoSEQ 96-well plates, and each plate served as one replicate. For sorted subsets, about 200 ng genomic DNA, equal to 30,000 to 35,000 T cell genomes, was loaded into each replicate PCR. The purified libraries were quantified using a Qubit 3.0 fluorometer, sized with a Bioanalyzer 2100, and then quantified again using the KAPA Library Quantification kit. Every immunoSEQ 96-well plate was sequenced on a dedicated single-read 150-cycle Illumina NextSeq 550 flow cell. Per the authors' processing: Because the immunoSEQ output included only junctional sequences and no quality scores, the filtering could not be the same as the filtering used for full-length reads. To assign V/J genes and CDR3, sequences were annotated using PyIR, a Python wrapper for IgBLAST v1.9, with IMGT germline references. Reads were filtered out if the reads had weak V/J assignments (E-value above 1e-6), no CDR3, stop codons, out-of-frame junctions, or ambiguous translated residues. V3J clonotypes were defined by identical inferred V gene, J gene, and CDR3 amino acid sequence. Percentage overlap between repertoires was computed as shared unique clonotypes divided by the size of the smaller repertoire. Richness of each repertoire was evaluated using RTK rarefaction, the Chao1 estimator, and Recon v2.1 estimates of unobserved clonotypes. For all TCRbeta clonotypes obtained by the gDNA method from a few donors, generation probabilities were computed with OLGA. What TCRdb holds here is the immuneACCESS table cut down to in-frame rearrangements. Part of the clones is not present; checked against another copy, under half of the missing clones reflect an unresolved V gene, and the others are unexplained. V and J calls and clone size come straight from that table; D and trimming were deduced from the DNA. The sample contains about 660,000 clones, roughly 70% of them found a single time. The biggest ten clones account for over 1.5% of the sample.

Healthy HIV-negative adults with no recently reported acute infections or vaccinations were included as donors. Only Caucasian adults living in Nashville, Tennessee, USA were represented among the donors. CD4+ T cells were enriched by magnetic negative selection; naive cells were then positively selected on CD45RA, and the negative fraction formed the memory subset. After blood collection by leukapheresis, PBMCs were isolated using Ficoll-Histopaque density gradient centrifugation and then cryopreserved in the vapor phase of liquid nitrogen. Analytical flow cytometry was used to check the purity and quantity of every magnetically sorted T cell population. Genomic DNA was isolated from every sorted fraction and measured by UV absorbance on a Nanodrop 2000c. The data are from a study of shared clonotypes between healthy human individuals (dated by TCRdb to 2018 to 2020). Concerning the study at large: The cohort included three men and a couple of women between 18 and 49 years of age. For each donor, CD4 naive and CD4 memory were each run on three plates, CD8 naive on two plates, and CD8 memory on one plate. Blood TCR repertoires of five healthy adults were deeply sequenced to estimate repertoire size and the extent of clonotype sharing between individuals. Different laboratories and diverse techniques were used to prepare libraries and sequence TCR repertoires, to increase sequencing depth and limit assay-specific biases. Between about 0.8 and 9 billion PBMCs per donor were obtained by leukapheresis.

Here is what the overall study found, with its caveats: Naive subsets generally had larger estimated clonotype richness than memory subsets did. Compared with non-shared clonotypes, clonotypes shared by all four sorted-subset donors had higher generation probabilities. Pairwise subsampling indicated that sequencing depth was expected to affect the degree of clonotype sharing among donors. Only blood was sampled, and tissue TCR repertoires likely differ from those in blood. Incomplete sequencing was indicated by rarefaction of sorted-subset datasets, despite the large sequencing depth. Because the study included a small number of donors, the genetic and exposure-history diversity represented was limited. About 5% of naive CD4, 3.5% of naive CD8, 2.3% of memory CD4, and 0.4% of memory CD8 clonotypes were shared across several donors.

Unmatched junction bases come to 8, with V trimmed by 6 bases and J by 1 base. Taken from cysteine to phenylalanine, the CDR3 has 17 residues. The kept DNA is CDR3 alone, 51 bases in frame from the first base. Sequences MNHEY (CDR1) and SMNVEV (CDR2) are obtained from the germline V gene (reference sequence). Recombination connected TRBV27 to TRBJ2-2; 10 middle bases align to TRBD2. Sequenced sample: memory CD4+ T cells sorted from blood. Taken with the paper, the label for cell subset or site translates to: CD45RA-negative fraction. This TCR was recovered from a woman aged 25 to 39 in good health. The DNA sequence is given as TGTGCCAGCAGAGGGAGGGGACTAGCGATGAACACCGGGGAGCTGTTTTTT. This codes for CASRGRGLAMNTGELFF.